This T cell receptor (beta chain) was documented in a study of T cells in Graves' hyperthyroidism and ophthalmopathy (dated by TCRdb to 2018 to 2020). Turning to the overall study: Peripheral blood samples were taken at the time of initial diagnosis, prior to any treatment. A discovery cohort of about a hundred patients, 43 with Graves' ophthalmopathy and more than 55 with stable Graves' hyperthyroidism, was used to find distinguishing TCR V-J signatures. An independent validation cohort of under 20 hyperthyroidism patients and about 16 patients who later progressed to ophthalmopathy tested prospective prediction of ophthalmopathy. The 100 discovery patients were divided at random into training and test sets in a 7:3 ratio. In addition, the study compared T-cell repertoires in thyroid tissue and in blood from 6 or 7 Graves' hyperthyroidism patients. Once sampling was done, hyperthyroidism patients were given methimazole at a starting dose of 30 mg daily, whereas ophthalmopathy patients were given high-dose intravenous methylprednisolone. The paper describes TCR Vbeta CDR3 sequencing of 135 peripheral blood samples, made up of 43 ophthalmopathy patients, some 76 hyperthyroidism patients and about 17 progressor patients. Results and caveats for the whole study, not just this receptor: No statistical method was used to fix the sample size in advance, and group allocation was not hidden from the investigators. Ophthalmopathy was separated from stable hyperthyroidism by a 13 V-J signature model, with 85% to 90% sensitivity and roughly 81% specificity obtained in cross-validation and 80%/75% obtained in testing. Blood samples also contained most of the expanded thyroid clonotypes (frequency above 0.001), which suggests that blood repertoires may reflect thyroid immune responses. In validation, the model predicted progression to ophthalmopathy a median of roughly 6.1 months before onset, with around 70% sensitivity and about 75% specificity.

Graves' hyperthyroidism was defined as stable when no progression to ophthalmopathy occurred over 18 months of follow-up. Hyperthyroidism patients were aged 18 to 65 years and newly diagnosed, with disease duration of less than 2 months. The study excluded patients with uncontrolled infections, other autoimmune diseases, pregnancy or lactation. Diagnoses were established on the basis of clinical symptoms, serum thyroxine and TRAb, thyroid ultrasound, and orbital computed tomography. PBMCs were separated from 7.5 to 10 ml of fresh peripheral blood using Ficoll-Paque density gradient centrifugation. Total RNA was extracted using Trizol reagent, and RNA quality was assessed on an Agilent 2100 Bioanalyzer. This clonotype was seen many times. The clone's antigen remains unknown. Base qualities are not recorded, but no much larger clone differs from it by a single base. From its cysteine to its phenylalanine, the CDR3 spans 15 amino acids. Only the CDR3 part of the read is kept: 45 bases, read in frame from the first base. Via the germline V gene, CDR1 is SNHLY and CDR2 FYNNEI. V is clipped by 4 bases and J by 5 bases, and the sequence between their germline boundaries is 17 bases long.

The TCR beta CDR3 regions were amplified from the RNA transcripts. The TCR CDR3 was subjected to a first round of RT-PCR using the HTBI primer set and the Qiagen OneStep RT-PCR kit. The libraries were constructed in a second round of multiplex PCR and then size-selected and purified. Paired-end sequencing of the libraries was performed with 100 bp reads on an Illumina HiSeq2000. The original pipeline was this. SOAPnuke was used to process the raw data, removing reads that contained adapters or uncalled bases, had a mean Phred below 15, or lacked an exact match to the constant primer or identifier. COPE v1.2.5 was used to merge high-quality paired reads, and clonotypes were defined as unique nucleotide sequences. MiTCR v1.1 was used to align clonotypes to the IMGT TRBV, TRBD and TRBJ reference segments. The analysis was restricted to V-J combinations with a frequency above 0.0001, which together covered about 99% of the repertoires. A TCS score was defined as the ratio of F50 (clonal expansion) to E x V (chaos), with BLOSUM62-based TCRdist applied between CDR3 peptides within each V-J. Welch's t-statistics and random forest reduced around 520 V-J features to about 13, which were used in a naive Bayes classifier (R e1071). Using fastp trimming at Q25 and MiXCR clonotype assembly, TCRdb reanalyzed the public sequencing data and kept in-frame beta chains. All rows with the same CDR3 protein become a single entry with the most common DNA and genes. TCRdb's processing, not the study's, gives the V and J calls here. Counted in this sample were some 690,000 distinct CDR3 sequences; 15% to 20% of them appeared once. The ten largest make up 15% of the sample.

The clonotype originates from a man aged 50-60 years with Graves' hyperthyroidism. The chain is encoded by TRBV2 joined to TRBJ2-5, and perhaps TRBD2 as D gene, on 5 matching bases. Sequenced sample: blood. The nucleotide sequence is TGTGCCAGCAGTGGGCTAACGAACCGAGGGGAGACCCAGTACTTC. This yields the protein CASSGLTNRGETQYF.